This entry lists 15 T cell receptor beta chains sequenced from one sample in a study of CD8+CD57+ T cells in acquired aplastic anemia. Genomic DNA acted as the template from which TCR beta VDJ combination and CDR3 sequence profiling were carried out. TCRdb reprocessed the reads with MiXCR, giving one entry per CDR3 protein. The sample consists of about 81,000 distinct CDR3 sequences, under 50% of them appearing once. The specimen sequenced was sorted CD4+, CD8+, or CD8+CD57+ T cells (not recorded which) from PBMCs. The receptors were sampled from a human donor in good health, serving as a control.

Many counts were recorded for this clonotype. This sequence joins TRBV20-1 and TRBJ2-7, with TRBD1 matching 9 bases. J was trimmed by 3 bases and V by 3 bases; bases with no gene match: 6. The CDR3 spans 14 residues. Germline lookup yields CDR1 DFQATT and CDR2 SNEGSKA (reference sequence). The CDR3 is CSARLQGARYEQYF. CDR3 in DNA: TGCAGTGCTAGGTTACAGGGGGCGCGCTACGAGCAGTACTTC.

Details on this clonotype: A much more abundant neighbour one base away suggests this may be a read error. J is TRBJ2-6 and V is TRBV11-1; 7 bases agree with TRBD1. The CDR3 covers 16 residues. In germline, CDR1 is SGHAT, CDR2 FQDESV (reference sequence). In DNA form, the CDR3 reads TGTGCCAGTCAACAGGGGTACGCAAGTGGGGCCGACGTCCTGACTTTC. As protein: CASQQGYASGADVLTF.

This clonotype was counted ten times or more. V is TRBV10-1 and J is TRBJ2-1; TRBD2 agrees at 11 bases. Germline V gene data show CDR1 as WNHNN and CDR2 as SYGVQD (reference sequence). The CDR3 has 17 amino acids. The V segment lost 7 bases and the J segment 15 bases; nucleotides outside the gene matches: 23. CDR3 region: CASTFPVPQTSGIRRFF. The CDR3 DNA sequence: TGCGCCAGCACTTTTCCCGTCCCCCAGACTAGCGGGATCCGGAGGTTCTTC.

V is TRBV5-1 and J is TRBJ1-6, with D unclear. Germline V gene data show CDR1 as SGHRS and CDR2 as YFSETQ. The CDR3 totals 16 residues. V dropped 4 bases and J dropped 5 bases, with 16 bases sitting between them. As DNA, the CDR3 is TGCGCCAGCAGCCGCCTGGCCAGGTCGGATAATTCACCCCTCCACTTT. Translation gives CASSRLARSDNSPLHF.

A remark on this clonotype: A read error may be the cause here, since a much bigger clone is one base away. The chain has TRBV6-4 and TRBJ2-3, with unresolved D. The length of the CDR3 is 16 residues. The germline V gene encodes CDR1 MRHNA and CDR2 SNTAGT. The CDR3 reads CASSHSRGFSTDTQYF. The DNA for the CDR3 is TGTGCCAGCAGTCACTCGAGAGGTTTTAGCACAGATACGCAGTATTTT.

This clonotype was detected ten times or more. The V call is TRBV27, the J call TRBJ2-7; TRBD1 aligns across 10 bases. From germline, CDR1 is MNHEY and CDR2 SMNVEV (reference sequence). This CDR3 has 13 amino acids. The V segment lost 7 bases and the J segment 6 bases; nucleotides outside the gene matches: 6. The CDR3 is CASTMTGGGEQYF. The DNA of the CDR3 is TGTGCCAGCACCATGACAGGGGGCGGCGAGCAGTACTTC.

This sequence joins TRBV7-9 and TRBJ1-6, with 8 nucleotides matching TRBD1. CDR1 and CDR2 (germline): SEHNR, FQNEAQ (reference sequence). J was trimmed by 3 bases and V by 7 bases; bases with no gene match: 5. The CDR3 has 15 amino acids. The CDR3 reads CASTLGQGYNSPLHF. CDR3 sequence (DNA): TGTGCCAGCACCCTCGGACAGGGCTATAATTCACCCCTCCACTTT.

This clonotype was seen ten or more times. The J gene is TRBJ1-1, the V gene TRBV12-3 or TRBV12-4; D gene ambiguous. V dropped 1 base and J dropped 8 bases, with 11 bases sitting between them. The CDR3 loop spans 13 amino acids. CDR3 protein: CASSLVSLGEAFF. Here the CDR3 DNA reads TGTGCCAGCAGTTTAGTCTCGCTTGGGGAAGCTTTCTTT.

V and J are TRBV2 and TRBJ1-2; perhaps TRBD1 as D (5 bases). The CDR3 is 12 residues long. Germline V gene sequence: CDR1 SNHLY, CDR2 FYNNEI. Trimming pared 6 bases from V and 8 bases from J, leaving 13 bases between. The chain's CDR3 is CASRQVSRGYTF. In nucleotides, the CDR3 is TGTGCCAGCAGACAGGTCAGCAGAGGCTACACCTTC.

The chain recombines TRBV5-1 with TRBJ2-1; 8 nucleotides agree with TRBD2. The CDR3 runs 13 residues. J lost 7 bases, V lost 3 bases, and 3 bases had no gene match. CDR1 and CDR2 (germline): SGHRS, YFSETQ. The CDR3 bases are TGCGCCAGCAGCTCCCGGGGGGGAAATGAGCAGTTCTTC. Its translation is CASSSRGGNEQFF.

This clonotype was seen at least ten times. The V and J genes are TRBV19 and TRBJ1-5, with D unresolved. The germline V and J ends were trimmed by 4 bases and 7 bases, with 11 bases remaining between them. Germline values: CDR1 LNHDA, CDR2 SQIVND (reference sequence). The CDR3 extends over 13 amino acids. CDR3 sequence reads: CASSSFAGQPQHF. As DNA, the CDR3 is TGTGCCAGTAGTAGTTTCGCCGGACAGCCCCAGCATTTT.

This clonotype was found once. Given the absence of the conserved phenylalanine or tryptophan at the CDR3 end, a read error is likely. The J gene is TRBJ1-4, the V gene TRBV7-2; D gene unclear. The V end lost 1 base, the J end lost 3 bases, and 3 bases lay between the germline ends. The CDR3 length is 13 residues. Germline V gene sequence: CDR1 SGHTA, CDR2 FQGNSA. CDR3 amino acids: CASSLGSNEKLFL. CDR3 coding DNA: TGTGCCAGCAGCTTAGGCTCTAATGAAAAACTGTTTCTT.

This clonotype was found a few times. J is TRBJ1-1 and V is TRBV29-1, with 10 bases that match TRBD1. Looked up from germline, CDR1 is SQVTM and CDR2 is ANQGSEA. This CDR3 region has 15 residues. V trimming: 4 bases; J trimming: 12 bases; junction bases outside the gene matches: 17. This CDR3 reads CSVASLTGGYPGTFF. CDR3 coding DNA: TGCAGCGTTGCCAGTTTGACAGGGGGCTACCCTGGCACTTTCTTT.

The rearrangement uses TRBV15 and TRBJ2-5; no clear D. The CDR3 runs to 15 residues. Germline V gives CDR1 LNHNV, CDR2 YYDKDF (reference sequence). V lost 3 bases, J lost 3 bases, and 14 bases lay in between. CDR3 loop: CATSSFGRGEETQYF. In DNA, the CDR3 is TGTGCCACCAGCAGTTTCGGCCGAGGAGAAGAGACCCAGTACTTC.

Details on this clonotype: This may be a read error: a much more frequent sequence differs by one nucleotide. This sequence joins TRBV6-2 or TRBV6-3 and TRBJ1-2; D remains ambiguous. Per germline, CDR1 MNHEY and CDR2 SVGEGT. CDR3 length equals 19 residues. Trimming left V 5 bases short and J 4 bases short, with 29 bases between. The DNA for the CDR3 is TGTGCCAGCAGTACTCGTATCCGGGCCGACGGGTTTGCCGGCTATGGCTACACCTTC. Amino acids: CASSTRIRADGFAGYGYTF.